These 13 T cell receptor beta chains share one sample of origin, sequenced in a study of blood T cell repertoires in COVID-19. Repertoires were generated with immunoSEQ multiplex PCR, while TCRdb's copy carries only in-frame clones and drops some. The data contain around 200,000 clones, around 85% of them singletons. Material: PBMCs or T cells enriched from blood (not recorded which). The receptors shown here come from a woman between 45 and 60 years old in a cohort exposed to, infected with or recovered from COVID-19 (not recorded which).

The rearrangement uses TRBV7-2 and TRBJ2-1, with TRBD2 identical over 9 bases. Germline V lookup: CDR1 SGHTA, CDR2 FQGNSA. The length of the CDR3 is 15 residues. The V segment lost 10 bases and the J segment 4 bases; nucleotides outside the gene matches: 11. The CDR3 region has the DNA TGTGCCACCCGAACAAGGACTAGCGAGTACAATGAGCAGTTCTTC. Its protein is CATRTRTSEYNEQFF.

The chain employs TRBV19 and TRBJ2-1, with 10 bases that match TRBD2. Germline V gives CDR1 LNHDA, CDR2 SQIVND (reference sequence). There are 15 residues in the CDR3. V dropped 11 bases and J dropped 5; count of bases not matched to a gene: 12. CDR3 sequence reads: CASGGLAGENNEQFF. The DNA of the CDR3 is TGTGCCTCCGGGGGCCTAGCGGGGGAGAACAATGAGCAGTTCTTC.

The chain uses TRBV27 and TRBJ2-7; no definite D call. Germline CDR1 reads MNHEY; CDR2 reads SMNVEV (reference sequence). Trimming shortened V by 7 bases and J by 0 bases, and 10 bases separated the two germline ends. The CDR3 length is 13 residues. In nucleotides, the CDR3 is TGTGCCAGCAAACCCCTCGGCTCCTACGAGCAGTACTTC. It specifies CASKPLGSYEQYF.

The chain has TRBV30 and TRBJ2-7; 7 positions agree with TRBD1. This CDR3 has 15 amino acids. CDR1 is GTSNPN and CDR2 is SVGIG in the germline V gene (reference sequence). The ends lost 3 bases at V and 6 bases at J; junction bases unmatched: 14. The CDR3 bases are TGTGCCTGGAGGCCTACAGGGGTGGGAGTGAGCGAGCAGTACTTC. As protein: CAWRPTGVGVSEQYF.

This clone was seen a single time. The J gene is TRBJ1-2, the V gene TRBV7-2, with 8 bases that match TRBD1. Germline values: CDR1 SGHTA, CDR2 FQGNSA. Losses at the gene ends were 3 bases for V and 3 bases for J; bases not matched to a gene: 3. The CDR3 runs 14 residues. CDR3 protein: CASSFDRGDYGYTF. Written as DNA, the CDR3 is TGTGCCAGCAGCTTCGACAGGGGTGACTATGGCTACACCTTC.

CDR3 amino acids: CASSDNLGVGGYTF. The CDR3 DNA is TGTGCCAGCAGTGATAATTTGGGCGTAGGCGGCTACACCTTC. V and J are TRBV6-1 and TRBJ1-2; D gene ambiguous. CDR3 size: 14 residues. CDR1 and CDR2 from the germline V gene are MNHNS and SASEGT. V was clipped by 3 bases and J by 8 bases, with 16 bases between them.

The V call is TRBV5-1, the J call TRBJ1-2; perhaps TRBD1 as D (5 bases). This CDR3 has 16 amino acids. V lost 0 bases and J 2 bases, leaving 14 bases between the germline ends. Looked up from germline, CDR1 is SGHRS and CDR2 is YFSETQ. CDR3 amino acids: CASSLATGPPNYGYTF. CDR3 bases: TGCGCCAGCAGCTTGGCCACAGGCCCTCCGAACTATGGCTACACCTTC.

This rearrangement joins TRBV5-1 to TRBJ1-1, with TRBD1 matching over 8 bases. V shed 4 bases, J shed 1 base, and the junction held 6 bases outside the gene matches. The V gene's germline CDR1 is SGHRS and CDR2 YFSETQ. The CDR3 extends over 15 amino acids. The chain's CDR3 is CASSPLGTGNTEAFF. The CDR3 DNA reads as TGCGCCAGCAGCCCCTTGGGGACAGGGAACACTGAAGCTTTCTTT.

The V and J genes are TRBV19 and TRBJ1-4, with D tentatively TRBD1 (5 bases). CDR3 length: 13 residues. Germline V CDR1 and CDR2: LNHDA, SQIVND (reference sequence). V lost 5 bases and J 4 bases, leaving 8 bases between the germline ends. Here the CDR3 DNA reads TGTGCCAGTAGTGACAGAGATAATGAAAAACTGTTTTTT. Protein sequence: CASSDRDNEKLFF.

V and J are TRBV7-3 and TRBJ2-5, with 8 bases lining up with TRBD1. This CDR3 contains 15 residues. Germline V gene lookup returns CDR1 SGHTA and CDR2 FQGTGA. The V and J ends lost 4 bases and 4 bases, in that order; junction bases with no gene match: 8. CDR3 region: CASSSTGAGGETQYF. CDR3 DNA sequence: TGTGCCAGCAGCTCGACAGGGGCTGGAGGAGAGACCCAGTACTTC.

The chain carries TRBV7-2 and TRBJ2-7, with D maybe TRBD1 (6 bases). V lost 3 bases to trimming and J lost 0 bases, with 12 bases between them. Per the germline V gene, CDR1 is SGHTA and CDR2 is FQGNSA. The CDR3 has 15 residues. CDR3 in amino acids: CASSFIRGSSYEQYF. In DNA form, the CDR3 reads TGTGCCAGCAGCTTTATTAGGGGGAGCTCCTACGAGCAGTACTTC.

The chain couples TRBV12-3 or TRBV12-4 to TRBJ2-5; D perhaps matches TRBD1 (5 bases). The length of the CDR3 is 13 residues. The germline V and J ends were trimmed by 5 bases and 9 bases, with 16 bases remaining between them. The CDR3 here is CASSPSDTRAQYF. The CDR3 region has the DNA TGTGCCAGCAGTCCCTCGGACACAAGGGCCCAGTACTTC.

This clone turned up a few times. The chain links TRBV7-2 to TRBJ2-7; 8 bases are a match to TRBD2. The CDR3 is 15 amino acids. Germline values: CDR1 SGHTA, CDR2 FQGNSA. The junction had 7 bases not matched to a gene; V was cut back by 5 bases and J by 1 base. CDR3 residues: CASSRSGGPSYEQYF. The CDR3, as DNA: TGTGCCAGCAGCCGGAGCGGGGGACCATCCTACGAGCAGTACTTC.